This T cell receptor beta chain was observed in a study of cytomegalovirus exposure and HLA in healthy donors. The PCR used 60 Vbeta and 13 Jbeta primers. Some clones are missing from TCRdb's copy, which holds only in-frame ones; the method was immunoSEQ multiplex PCR. Among about 130,000 clones listed, just over 75% were seen once. This clone was detected once. Trimming took 6 bases from V and 2 from J, leaving 29 bases between them. Germline-derived CDR1 and CDR2 are MNHEY and SMNVEV (reference sequence). CDR3 length: 19 residues. The sequence was collected from a woman in her fifties or sixties in good health and CMV-seronegative. The specimen sequenced was PBMCs. This chain uses TRBV27 with TRBJ2-7; D might be TRBD1 (5 bases). The CDR3 region is CASSSTKVGPQGNTYEQYF. DNA for the CDR3: TGTGCCAGCAGCTCAACCAAAGTTGGCCCCCAGGGAAATACCTACGAGCAGTACTTC.